This T cell receptor beta chain was found in a study of cytomegalovirus exposure and HLA in healthy donors. General observations from the study: The dataset shows that most TCR sequences were rare, while some public TCRs occurred in many donors.

As to this clone: Its specificity is unknown. Other nucleotide sequences in the sample specify the same CDR3.

The PCR ran on 60 Vbeta and 13 Jbeta primers. Only in-frame clones appear in the TCRdb table, and some are missing; sequencing was by immunoSEQ multiplex PCR. Here the sample spans 200,000 to 300,000 clones, just under 85% being singletons. The length of the CDR3 is 11 residues. V lost 0 bases to trimming and J lost 7 bases; unmatched junction nucleotides: 0. Germline CDR1 is GTSNPN and CDR2 is SVGIG (reference sequence). The V call is TRBV30, the J call TRBJ2-7; 7 bases match TRBD2. This sequence originates from a woman in her thirties or forties in good health and CMV-seropositive. Sequences were obtained from PBMCs. CDR3 residues: CAWSVGGEQYF. The CDR3 DNA reads TGTGCCTGGAGTGTGGGGGGGGAGCAGTACTTC.